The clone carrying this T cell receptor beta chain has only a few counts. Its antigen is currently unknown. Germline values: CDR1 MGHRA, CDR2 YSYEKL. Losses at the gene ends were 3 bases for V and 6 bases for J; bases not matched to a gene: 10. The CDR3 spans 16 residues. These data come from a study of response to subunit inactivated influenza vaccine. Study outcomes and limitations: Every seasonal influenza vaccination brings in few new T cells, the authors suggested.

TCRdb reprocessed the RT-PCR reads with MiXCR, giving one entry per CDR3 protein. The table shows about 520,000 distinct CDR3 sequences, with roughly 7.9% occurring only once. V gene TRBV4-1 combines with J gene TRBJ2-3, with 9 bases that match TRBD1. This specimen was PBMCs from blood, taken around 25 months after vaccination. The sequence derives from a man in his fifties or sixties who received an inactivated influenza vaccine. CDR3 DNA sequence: TGCGCCAGCAGCCAGCTAACAGGGGGCGCGAGGGATACGCAGTATTTT. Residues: CASSQLTGGARDTQYF.